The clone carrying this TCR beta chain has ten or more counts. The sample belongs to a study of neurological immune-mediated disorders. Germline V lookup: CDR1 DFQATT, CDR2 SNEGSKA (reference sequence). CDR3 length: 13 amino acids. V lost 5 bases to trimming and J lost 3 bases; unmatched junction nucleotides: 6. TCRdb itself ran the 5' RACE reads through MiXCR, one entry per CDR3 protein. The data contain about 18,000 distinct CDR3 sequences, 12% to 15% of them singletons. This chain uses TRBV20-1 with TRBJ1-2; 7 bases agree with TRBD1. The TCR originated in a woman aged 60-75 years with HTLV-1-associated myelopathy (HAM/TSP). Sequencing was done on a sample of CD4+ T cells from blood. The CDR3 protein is CSALTGVYYGYTF. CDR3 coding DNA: TGCAGTGCTCTCACAGGGGTCTACTATGGCTACACCTTC.